The T cell receptor (beta chain) described here comes from a study of neurological immune-mediated disorders. Time point described: technical triplicate 2. This clonotype came up many times. The CDR3 contains 16 residues. V shed 1 base and J shed 8 bases, with 18 bases lying between them. The V gene's germline CDR1 is DFQATT and CDR2 SNEGSKA (reference sequence). A single record per CDR3 protein comes from TCRdb applying MiXCR to the 5' RACE reads. This table holds more than 30,000 distinct CDR3 sequences, about an eighth found once. The sequence was collected from a female donor with HTLV-1-associated myelopathy (HAM/TSP). Sequencing was carried out using CD4+ T cells from blood. The genes are TRBV20-1 and TRBJ1-6; tentative D call: TRBD1 (6 bases). Here the CDR3 DNA reads TGCAGTGCTAGAGTCCCAGGGGTCGGGATAGATTCACCCCTCCACTTT. Its translation is CSARVPGVGIDSPLHF.